One sample yielded the 7 T cell receptor beta chains listed below, sequenced in a study of cytomegalovirus exposure and HLA in healthy donors. A multiplex PCR was run with 60 Vbeta primers and 13 Jbeta primers. Produced via immunoSEQ multiplex PCR; TCRdb's table is partial and in-frame only. The repertoire has 100,000 or so clones, 65% to 80% of them found once; the top ten carry around 6%. Sequencing input: PBMCs. The receptor set was obtained from a male donor in good health and CMV-seronegative.

This clone was seen a few times. The V and J genes are TRBV5-8 and TRBJ2-2, with 7 bases matching TRBD1. V lost 4 bases and J lost 7; bases outside the gene matches: 16. This CDR3 comprises 17 residues. Germline values: CDR1 SGHTS, CDR2 YDEGEE. This CDR3 reads CASSQSRQGGLIGELFF. The CDR3, as DNA: TGTGCCAGCAGCCAATCCCGACAGGGCGGGTTGATCGGGGAGCTGTTTTTT.

This clone was counted only a few times. CDR3 protein: CASSLPGQFSEAFF. CDR3 nucleotides: TGTGCCAGCAGCCTTCCGGGACAATTCTCTGAAGCTTTCTTT. V gene TRBV4-2 combines with J gene TRBJ1-1; a possible D gene is TRBD1 (6 bases). CDR1 LGHNA and CDR2 YNFKEQ come from the germline V gene. The CDR3 is made up of 14 amino acids. Trimming shortened V by 4 bases and J by 6 bases, and 15 bases separated the two germline ends.

V is TRBV6-1 and J is TRBJ2-3; the D is unclear. The CDR3 length is 15 residues. V lost 2 bases to trimming and J lost 2 bases, with 11 bases between them. The V gene's germline CDR1 is MNHNS and CDR2 SASEGT. This CDR3 is CASSESPTPTDTQYF. Written as DNA, the CDR3 is TGTGCCAGCAGTGAATCCCCGACACCCACAGATACGCAGTATTTT.

This rearrangement joins TRBV5-1 to TRBJ2-1; TRBD2 aligns across 7 bases. Germline trimming cut 0 bases from V and 6 bases from J; bases unmatched to any gene: 9. CDR1 is SGHRS, CDR2 YFSETQ, per germline. CDR3 length equals 16 residues. CDR3 residues: CASSLDESSGANEQFF. Here the CDR3 DNA reads TGCGCCAGCAGCTTGGACGAGTCTAGCGGAGCCAATGAGCAGTTCTTC.

The chain employs TRBV29-1 and TRBJ2-2; 9 positions agree with TRBD1. The V gene's germline CDR1 is SQVTM and CDR2 ANQGSEA. This CDR3 contains 12 residues. Losses at the gene ends were 6 bases for V and 4 bases for J; bases not matched to a gene: 0. This CDR3 reads CSVDRGTGELFF. In DNA, the CDR3 is TGCAGCGTGGACAGGGGCACCGGGGAGCTGTTTTTT.

The chain links TRBV28 to TRBJ1-1, with D possibly being TRBD1 (6 bases). This CDR3 has 14 residues. Trimming took off 5 bases at V and 5 bases at J, with 15 bases between the two ends. Germline-derived CDR1 and CDR2 are MDHEN and SYDVKM. The CDR3 DNA is TGTGCCAGCAGTCCACAGGGCTTGAGAACTGAAGCTTTCTTT. Residues: CASSPQGLRTEAFF.

V usage is TRBV7-9 and J usage is TRBJ1-5; D unresolved. Germline V gene data show CDR1 as SEHNR and CDR2 as FQNEAQ (reference sequence). This CDR3 region has 15 residues. Deletions cut 3 bases from V and 2 bases from J, with 11 bases between. In DNA form, the CDR3 reads TGTGCCAGCAGCTTTACGGGTGCGGGCAATCAGCCCCAGCATTTT. Amino acids: CASSFTGAGNQPQHF.